This T cell receptor (beta chain) was profiled in a study of blood T cell repertoires in COVID-19. In the authors' methods: The authors estimated nucleated cell counts from reference gene primer amplification. Measured with immunoSEQ multiplex PCR; TCRdb has only the in-frame clones, and not every one. The DNA gave D and trimming, while V, J and clone size come from that table. Among about 140,000 clones listed, about three quarters were seen once. CDR3 length: 14 residues. V shed 7 bases and J shed 2 bases, with 15 bases lying between them. This clone was seen more than once but under ten times. This chain uses TRBV23-1 with TRBJ2-7, with D possibly matching TRBD1 (5 bases). TRBV23-1 is sorted into the ORF group, with uncertain function. The source is a woman in her forties or fifties who had recovered from COVID-19. Sequenced: PBMCs or T cells enriched from blood (not recorded which). This chain's CDR3 is CASTPGHLPYEQYF. The CDR3 nucleotides read TGCGCCAGCACCCCCGGACATCTGCCCTACGAGCAGTACTTC.